This T cell receptor (beta chain) is drawn from a study of blood T cell repertoires in COVID-19. CDR3 length: 14 amino acids. The junction had 4 bases not matched to a gene; V was cut back by 9 bases and J by 1 base. From germline, CDR1 is KGHDR and CDR2 SFDVKD. Original processing notes: Amplified reference gene primers provided the basis for estimating nucleated cell counts. Sequencing was performed with immunoSEQ multiplex PCR; in TCRdb, only in-frame clones are kept and a portion is missing. The V and J calls and the clone size are those of that table, but D and trimming were determined from the DNA. The sample includes 75,000 to 80,000 clones, 65% to 85% seen only once; the top ten take about a sixth.

The J gene is TRBJ2-3, the V gene TRBV24-1; TRBD1 matches 9 bases. The source material was peripheral blood. This receptor was identified in a woman aged 55-70 years with acute or convalescent COVID-19. The CDR3: CATWTGARTDTQYF. The DNA for the CDR3 is TGTGCCACCTGGACAGGGGCGCGCACAGATACGCAGTATTTT.